The entry below gives a single TCR beta chain sequence along with its context. This sample was included in a study of PD-1 blockade in classical Hodgkin lymphoma. From germline, CDR1 is SGHVS and CDR2 FNYEAQ. V lost 0 bases, J lost 5 bases, and 10 bases lay in between. There are 14 residues in the CDR3. Repertoires were generated with immunoSEQ multiplex PCR, while TCRdb's copy carries only in-frame clones and drops some. The sample lists about 66,000 clones; 70% to 80% were seen once. Autologous stem cell transplantation was followed by relapse in every patient, and brentuximab vedotin exposure varied.

J is TRBJ2-5 and V is TRBV7-6; D tentatively reads TRBD1 or TRBD2 (5 bases each). The sequencing here drew on peripheral blood mononuclear cells (PBMCs), taken before the second cycle of nivolumab. The receptor comes from a human donor with classical Hodgkin lymphoma. Here the CDR3 DNA reads TGTGCCAGCAGCTTAGCAGTGGGACGGGAGACCCAGTACTTC. This codes for CASSLAVGRETQYF.